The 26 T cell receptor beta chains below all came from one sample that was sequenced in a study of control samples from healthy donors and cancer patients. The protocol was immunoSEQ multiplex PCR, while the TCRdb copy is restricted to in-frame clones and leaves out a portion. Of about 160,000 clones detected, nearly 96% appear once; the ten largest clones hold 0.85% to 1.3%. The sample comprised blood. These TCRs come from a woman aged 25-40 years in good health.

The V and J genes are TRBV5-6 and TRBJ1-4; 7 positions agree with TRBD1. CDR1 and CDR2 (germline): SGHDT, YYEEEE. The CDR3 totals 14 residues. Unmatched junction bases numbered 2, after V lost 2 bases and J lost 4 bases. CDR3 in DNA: TGTGCCAGCAGCTTTGGGACAGATAATGAAAAACTGTTTTTT. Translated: CASSFGTDNEKLFF.

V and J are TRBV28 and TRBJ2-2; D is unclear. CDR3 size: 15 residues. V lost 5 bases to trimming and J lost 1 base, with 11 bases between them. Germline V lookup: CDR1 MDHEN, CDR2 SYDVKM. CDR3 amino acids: CASSILVGNTGELFF. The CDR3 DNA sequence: TGTGCCAGCAGTATCCTTGTGGGGAACACCGGGGAGCTGTTTTTT. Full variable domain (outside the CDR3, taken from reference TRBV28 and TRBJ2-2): DVKVTQSSRYLVKRTGEKVFLECVQDMDHENMFWYRQDPGLGLRLIYFSYDVKMKEKGDIPEGYSVSREKKERFSLILESASTNQTSMYLCASSILVGNTGELFFGEGSRLTVL.

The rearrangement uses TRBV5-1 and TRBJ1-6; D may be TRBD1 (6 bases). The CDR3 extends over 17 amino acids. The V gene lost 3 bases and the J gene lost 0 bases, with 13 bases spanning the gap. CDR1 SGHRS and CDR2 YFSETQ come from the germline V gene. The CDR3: CASSWRGALSYNSPLHF. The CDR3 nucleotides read TGCGCCAGCAGCTGGCGGGGGGCCCTCTCCTATAATTCACCCCTCCACTTT.

CDR3 DNA: TGCGCCAGCAGCTTGGTAACGGGGACCCTCCGGGATTCACCCCTCCACTTT. It encodes CASSLVTGTLRDSPLHF. The chain carries TRBV5-1 and TRBJ1-6; D may be TRBD1 (5 bases). The CDR3 covers 17 residues. Trimming cost V 0 bases and J 8 bases, with 18 bases left between them. The V gene's germline CDR1 is SGHRS and CDR2 YFSETQ.

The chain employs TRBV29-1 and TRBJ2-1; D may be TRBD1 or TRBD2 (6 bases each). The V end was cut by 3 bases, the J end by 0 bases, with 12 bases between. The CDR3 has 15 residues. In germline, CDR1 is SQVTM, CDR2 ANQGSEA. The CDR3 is CSVDSGASSYNEQFF. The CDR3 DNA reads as TGCAGCGTTGACTCGGGGGCAAGCTCCTACAATGAGCAGTTCTTC.

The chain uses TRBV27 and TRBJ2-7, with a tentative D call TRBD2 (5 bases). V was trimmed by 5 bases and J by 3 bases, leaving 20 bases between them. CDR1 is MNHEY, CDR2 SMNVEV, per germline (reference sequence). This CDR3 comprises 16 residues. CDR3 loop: CASSLTTPGAYYEQYF. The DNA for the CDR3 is TGTGCCAGCAGTCTGACTACTCCGGGTGCATACTACGAGCAGTACTTC.

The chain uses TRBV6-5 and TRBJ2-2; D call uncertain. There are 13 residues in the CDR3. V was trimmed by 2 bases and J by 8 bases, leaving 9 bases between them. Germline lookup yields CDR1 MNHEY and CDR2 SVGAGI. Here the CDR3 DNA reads TGTGCCAGCAGTTACGCGGACGCGGGGGAGCTGTTTTTT. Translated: CASSYADAGELFF.

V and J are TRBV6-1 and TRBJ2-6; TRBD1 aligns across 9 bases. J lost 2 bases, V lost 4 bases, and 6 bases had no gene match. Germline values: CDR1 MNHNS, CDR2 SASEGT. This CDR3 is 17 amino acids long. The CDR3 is CASSAGTGLAGANVLTF. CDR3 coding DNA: TGTGCCAGCAGTGCCGGGACAGGGTTGGCTGGGGCCAACGTCCTGACTTTC.

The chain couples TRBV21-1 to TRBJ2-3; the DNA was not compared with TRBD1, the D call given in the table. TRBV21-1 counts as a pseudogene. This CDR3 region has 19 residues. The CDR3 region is CASSKARTGAAGHSDTQYF. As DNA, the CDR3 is TGTGCCAGCAGCAAAGCGCGGACAGGGGCAGCGGGGCATTCAGATACGCAGTATTTT.

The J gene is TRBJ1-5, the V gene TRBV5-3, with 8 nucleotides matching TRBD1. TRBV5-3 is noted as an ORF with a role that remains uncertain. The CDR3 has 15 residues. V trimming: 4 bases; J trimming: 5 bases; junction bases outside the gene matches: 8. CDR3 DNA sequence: TGTGCCAGAAGCACCGGGGACAGGAACTATCAGCCCCAGCATTTT. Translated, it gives CARSTGDRNYQPQHF.

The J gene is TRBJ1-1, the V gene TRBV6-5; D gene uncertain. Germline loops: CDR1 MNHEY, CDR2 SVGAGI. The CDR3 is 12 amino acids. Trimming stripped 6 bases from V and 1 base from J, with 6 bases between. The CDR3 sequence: CASSFKNTEAFF. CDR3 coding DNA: TGTGCCAGCAGCTTCAAGAACACTGAAGCTTTCTTT.

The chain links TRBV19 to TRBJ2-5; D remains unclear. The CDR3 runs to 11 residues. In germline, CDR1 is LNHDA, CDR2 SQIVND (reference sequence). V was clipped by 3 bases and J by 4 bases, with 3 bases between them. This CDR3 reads CASSIRETQYF. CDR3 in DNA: TGTGCCAGTAGTATTCGAGAGACCCAGTACTTC.

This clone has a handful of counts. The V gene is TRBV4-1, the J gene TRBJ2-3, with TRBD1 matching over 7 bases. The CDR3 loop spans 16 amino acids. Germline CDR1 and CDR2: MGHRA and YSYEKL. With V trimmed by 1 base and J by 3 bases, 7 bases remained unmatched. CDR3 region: CASSQGTTGETDTQYF. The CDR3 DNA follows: TGCGCCAGCAGCCAAGGGACAACAGGGGAAACAGATACGCAGTATTTT.

DNA of the CDR3: TGTGCCAGCAGCTCATCCCCTGGCATAGGGCCCAATGAGCAGTTCTTC. Its protein is CASSSSPGIGPNEQFF. V is TRBV13 and J is TRBJ2-1; D gene ambiguous. CDR1 PRHDT and CDR2 FYEKMQ come from the germline V gene (reference sequence). The V end lost 4 bases, the J end lost 6 bases, and 19 bases lay between the germline ends. This CDR3 has 16 amino acids.

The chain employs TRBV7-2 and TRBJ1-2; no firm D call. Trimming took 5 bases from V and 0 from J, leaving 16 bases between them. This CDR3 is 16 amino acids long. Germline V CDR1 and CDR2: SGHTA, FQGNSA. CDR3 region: CASSPDQAATNYGYTF. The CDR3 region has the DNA TGTGCCAGCAGCCCTGACCAGGCGGCAACTAACTATGGCTACACCTTC.

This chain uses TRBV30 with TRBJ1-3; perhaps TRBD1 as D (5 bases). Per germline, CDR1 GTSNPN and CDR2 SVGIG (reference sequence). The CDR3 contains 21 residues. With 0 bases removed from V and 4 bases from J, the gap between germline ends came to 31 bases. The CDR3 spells CAWSVIREKRQNLSGGNTIYF. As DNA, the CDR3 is TGTGCCTGGAGTGTAATAAGGGAGAAGAGACAGAACTTGTCCGGGGGAAACACCATATATTTT.

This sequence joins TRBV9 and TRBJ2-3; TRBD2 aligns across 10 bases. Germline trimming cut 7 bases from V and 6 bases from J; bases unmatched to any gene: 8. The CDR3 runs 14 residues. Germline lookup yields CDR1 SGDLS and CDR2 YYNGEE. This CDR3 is CASAAGGRGDTQYF. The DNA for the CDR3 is TGTGCCAGCGCAGCGGGAGGGCGGGGGGATACGCAGTATTTT.

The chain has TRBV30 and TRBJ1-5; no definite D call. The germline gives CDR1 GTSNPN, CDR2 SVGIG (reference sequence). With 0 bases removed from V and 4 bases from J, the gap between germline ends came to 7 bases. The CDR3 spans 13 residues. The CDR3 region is CAWSVLGNQPQHF. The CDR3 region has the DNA TGTGCCTGGAGTGTCTTAGGGAATCAGCCCCAGCATTTT.

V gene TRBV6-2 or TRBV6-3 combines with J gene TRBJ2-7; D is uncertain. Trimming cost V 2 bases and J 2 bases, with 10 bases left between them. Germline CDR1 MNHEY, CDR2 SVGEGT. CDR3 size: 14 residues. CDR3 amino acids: CASSYLYRAYEQYF. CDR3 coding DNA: TGTGCCAGCAGTTACCTCTACCGCGCCTACGAGCAGTACTTC.

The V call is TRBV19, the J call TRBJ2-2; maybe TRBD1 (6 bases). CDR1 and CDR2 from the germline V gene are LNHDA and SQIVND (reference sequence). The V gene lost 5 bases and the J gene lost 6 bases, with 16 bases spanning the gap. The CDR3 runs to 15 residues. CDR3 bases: TGTGCCAGTAGTGCCGGACAGACTATTGCCGGGGAGCTGTTTTTT. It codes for CASSAGQTIAGELFF.

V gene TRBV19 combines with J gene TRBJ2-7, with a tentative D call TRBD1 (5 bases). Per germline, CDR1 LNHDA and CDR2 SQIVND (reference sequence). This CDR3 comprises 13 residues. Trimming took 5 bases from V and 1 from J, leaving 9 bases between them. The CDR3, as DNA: TGTGCCAGTAGTCTGACAGTTTCCTACGAGCAGTACTTC. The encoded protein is CASSLTVSYEQYF.

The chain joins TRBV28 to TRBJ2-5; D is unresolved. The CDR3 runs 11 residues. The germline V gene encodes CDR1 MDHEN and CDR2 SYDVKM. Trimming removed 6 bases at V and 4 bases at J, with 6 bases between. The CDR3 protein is CASSDRETQYF. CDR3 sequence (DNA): TGTGCCAGCAGCGACCGAGAGACCCAGTACTTC.

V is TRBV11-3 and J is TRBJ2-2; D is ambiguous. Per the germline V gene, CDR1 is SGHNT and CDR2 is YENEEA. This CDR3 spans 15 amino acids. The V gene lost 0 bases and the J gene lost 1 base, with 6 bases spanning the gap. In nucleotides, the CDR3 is TGTGCCAGCAGCTTAGACCGAGAGAACACCGGGGAGCTGTTTTTT. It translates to CASSLDRENTGELFF.

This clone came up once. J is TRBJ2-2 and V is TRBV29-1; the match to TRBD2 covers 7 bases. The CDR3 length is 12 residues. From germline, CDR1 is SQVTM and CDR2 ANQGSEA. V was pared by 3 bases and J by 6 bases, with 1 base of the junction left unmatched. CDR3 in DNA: TGCAGCGTTGAGGCGGGAGCCGGGGAGCTGTTTTTT. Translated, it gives CSVEAGAGELFF.

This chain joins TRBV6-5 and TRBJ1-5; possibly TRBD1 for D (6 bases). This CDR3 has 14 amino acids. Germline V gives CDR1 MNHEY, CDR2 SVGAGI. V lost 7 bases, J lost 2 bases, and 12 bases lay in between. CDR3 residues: CASKGGMGNQPQHF. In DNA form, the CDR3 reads TGTGCCAGCAAGGGGGGGATGGGCAATCAGCCCCAGCATTTT.

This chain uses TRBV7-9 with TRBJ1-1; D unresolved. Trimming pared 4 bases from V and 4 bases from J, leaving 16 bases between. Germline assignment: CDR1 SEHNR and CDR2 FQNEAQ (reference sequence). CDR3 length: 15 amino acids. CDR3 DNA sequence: TGTGCCAGCAGCTCGACGGAGACGGGAGCCACTGAAGCTTTCTTT. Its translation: CASSSTETGATEAFF.